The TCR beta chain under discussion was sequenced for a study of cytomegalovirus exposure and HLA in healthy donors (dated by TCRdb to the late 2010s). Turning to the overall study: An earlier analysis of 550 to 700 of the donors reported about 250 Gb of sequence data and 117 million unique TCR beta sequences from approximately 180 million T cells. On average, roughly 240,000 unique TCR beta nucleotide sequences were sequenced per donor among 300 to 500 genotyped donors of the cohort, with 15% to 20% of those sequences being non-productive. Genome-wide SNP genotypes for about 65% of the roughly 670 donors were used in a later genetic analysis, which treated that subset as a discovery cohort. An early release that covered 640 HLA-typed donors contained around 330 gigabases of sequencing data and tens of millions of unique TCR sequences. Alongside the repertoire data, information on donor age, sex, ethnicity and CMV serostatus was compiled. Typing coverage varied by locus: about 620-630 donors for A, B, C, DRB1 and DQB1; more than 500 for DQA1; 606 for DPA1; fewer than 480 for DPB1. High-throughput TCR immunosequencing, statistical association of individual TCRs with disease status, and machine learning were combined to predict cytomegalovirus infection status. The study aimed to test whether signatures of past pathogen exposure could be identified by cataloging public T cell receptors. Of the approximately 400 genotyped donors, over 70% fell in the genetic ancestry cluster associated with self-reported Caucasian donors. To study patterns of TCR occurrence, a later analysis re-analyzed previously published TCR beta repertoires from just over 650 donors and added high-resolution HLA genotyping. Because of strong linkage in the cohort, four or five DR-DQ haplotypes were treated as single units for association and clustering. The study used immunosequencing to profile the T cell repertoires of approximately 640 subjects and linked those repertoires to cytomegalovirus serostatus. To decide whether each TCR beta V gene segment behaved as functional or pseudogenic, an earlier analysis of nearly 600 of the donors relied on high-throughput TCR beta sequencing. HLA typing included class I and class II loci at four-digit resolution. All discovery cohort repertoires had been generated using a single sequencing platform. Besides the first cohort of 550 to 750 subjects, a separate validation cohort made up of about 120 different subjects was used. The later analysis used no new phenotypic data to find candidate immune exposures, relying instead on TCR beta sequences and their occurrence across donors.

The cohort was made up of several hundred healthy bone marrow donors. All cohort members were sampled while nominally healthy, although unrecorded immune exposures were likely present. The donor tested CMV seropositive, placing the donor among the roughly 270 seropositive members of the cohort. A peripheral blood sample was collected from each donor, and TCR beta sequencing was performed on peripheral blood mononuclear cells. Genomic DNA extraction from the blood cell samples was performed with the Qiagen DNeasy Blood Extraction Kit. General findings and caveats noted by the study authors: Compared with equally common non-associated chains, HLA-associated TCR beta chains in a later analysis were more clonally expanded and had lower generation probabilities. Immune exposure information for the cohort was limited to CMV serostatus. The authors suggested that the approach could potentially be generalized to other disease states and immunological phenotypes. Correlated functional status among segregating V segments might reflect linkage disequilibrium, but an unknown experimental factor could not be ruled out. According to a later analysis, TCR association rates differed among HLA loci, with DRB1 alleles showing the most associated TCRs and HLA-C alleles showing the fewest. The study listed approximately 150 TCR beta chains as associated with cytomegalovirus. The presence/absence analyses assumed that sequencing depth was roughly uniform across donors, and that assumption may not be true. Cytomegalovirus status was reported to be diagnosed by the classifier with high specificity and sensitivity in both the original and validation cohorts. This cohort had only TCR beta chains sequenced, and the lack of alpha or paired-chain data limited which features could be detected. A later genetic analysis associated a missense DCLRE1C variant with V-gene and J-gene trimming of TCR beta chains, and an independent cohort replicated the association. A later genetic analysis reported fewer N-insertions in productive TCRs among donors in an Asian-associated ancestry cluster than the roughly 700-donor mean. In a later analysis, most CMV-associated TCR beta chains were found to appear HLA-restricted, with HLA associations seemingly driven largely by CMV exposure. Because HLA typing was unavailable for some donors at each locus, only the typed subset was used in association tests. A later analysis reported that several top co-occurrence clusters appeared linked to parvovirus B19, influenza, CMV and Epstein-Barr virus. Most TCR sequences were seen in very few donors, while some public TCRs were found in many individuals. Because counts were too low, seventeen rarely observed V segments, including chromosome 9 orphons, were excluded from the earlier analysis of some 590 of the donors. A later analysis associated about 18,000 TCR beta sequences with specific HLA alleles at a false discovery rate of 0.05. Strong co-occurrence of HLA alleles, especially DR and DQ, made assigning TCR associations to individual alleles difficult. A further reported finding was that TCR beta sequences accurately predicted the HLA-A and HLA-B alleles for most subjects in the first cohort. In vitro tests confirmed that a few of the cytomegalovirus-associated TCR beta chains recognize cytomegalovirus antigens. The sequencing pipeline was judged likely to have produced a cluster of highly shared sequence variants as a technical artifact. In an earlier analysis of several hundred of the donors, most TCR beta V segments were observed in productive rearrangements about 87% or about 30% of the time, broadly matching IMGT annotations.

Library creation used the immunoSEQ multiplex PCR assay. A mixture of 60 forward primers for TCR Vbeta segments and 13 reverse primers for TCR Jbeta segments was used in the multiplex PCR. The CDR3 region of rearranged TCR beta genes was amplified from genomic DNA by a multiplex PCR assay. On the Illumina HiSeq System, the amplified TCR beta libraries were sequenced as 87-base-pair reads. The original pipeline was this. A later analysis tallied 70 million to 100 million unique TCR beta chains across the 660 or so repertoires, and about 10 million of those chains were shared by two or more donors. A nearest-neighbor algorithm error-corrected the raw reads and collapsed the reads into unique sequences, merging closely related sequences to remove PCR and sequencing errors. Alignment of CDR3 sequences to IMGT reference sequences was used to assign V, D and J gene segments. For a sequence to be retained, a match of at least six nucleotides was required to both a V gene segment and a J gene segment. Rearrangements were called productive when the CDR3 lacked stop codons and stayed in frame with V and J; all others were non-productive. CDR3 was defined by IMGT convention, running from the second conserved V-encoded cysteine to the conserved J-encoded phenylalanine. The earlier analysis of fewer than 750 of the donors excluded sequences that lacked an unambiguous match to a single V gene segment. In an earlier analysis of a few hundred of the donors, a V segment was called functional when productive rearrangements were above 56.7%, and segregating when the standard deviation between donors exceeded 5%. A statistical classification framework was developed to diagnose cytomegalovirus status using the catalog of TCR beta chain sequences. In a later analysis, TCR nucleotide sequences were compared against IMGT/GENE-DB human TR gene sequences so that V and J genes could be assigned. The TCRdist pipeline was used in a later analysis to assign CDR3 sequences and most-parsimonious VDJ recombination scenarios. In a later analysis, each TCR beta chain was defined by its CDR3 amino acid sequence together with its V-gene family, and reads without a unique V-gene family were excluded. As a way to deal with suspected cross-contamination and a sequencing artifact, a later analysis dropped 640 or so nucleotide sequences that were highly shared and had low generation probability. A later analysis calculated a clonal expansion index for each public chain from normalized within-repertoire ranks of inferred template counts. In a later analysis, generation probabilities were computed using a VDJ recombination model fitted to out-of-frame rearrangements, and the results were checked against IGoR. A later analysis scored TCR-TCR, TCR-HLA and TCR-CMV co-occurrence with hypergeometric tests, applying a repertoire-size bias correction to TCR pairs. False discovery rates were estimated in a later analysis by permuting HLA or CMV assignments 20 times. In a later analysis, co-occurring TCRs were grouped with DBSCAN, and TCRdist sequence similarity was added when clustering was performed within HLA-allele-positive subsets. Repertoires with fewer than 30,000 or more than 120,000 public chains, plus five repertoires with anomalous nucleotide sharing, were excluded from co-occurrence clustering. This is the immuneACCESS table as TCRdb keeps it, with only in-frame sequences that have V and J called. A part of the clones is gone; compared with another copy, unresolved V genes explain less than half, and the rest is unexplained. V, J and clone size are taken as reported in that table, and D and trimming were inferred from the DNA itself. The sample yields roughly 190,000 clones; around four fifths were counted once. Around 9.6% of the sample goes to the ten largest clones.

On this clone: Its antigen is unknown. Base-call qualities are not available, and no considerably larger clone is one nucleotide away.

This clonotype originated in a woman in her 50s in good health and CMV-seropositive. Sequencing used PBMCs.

The CDR3 in this case is CASSTWREETQYF. The nucleotide sequence is given as TGTGCCAGCTCCACGTGGCGGGAAGAGACCCAGTACTTC. The V and J segments used are TRBV2 and TRBJ2-5, with TRBD2 tentatively as D gene (5 bases match). The V and J ends are trimmed by 8 bases and 3 bases, leaving 13 bases between them. There are 13 amino acids in the CDR3, from cysteine to phenylalanine inclusive. Of all the DNA, just the CDR3 is kept, 39 bases in frame from base 1. CDR1 and CDR2, per the germline V gene, are SNHLY and FYNNEI.